The 2 T cell receptor beta chains below were found in one sample sequenced in a study of cytomegalovirus exposure and HLA in healthy donors. The primer mix had 60 Vbeta and 13 Jbeta primers. TCRdb's table, derived via immunoSEQ multiplex PCR, lists solely in-frame clones and lacks some. The sample lists 150,000 to 200,000 clones; roughly 70% were seen once. The sample taken for sequencing was PBMCs. The receptors were gathered from a man between 25 and 39 years old in good health and CMV-seropositive.

As DNA, the CDR3 is TGTGCCAGCAGGCGAGGACAAAGCCAAACGGAGACCCAGTACTTC. This codes for CASRRGQSQTETQYF. The genes are TRBV6-1 and TRBJ2-5, with D possibly TRBD1 on 5 matching bases. Germline lookup yields CDR1 MNHNS and CDR2 SASEGT. V lost 6 bases and J 5 bases, leaving 19 bases between the germline ends. This CDR3 is 15 amino acids long.

The table lists this clone with a count of one. The chain couples TRBV14 to TRBJ1-3, with no clear D. V lost 3 bases to trimming and J lost 5 bases, with 5 bases between them. This CDR3 is 12 amino acids long. Germline CDR1 is SGHDN and CDR2 is FVKESK. DNA of the CDR3: TGTGCCAGCAGCCAGACTCGAAACACCATATATTTT. This sequence encodes CASSQTRNTIYF.